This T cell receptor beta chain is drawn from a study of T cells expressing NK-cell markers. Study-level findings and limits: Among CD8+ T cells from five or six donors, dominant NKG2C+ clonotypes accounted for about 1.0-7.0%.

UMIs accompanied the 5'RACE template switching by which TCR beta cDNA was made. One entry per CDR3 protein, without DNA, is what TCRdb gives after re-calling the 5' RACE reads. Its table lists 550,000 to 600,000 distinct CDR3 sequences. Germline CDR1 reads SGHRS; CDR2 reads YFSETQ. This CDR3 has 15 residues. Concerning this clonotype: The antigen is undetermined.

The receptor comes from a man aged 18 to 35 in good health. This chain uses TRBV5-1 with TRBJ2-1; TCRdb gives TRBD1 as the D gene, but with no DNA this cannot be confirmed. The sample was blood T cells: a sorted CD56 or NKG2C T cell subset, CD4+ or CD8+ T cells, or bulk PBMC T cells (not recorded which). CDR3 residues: CATAGIESSYNEQFF.